The rows below give T cell receptor beta chains drawn from one sample of a study of cytomegalovirus exposure and HLA in healthy donors. Clones were sequenced by immunoSEQ multiplex PCR, and TCRdb holds only the in-frame ones, with some missing. Here the sample spans approximately 140,000 clones, roughly 80% being singletons. The sample was PBMCs. The receptors were sampled from a man aged 18 to 29 in good health and CMV-seronegative. Both conserved end residues are part of each CDR3. The D gene is left open where the match is weak. The size entry is marked missing in some rows and otherwise reads once, few, many or a size class.

size: .; J: TRBJ1-2; V: TRBV2; D: .; CDR3: CASRRGSDYGYTF; DNA: TGTGCCAGCAGAAGGGGATCGGACTATGGCTACACCTTC
size: .; J: TRBJ2-7; V: TRBV6-5; D: TRBD1; CDR3: CASSGGQVDYEQYF; DNA: TGTGCCAGCAGTGGAGGACAGGTCGACTACGAGCAGTACTTC
size: .; J: TRBJ1-2; V: TRBV29-1; D: .; CDR3: CSVEAGRVKGYTF; DNA: TGCAGCGTTGAAGCGGGCAGGGTAAAGGGCTACACCTTC
size: .; J: TRBJ1-4; V: TRBV10-3; D: .; CDR3: CAISQAPGLSTNEKLFF; DNA: TGTGCCATCAGCCAAGCCCCCGGACTGTCAACTAATGAAAAACTGTTTTTT
size: once; J: TRBJ1-2; V: TRBV7-9; D: TRBD1; CDR3: CASSLIGTGGEGYTF; DNA: TGTGCCAGCAGCTTAATCGGGACAGGGGGGGAAGGCTACACCTTC
size: .; J: TRBJ2-1; V: TRBV7-7; D: TRBD1; CDR3: CASSLAKDRNNEQFF; DNA: TGTGCTAGCAGCTTAGCGAAGGACAGGAACAATGAGCAGTTCTTC
size: .; J: TRBJ1-2; V: TRBV10-3; D: .; CDR3: CAISESGRDYGYTF; DNA: TGTGCCATCAGTGAGTCAGGTCGGGACTATGGCTACACCTTC
size: .; J: TRBJ2-7; V: TRBV4-2; D: TRBD2; CDR3: CASSQDPGLAGEQYF; DNA: TGTGCCAGCAGCCAAGATCCTGGCCTAGCGGGGGAGCAGTACTTC
size: .; J: TRBJ1-5; V: TRBV2; D: .; CDR3: CASSGDWNQPQHF; DNA: TGTGCCAGCAGTGGGGACTGGAATCAGCCCCAGCATTTT
size: .; J: TRBJ2-7; V: TRBV5-6; D: .; CDR3: CASSLDGNYEQYF; DNA: TGTGCCAGCAGCTTGGACGGGAACTACGAGCAGTACTTC
size: .; J: TRBJ2-3; V: TRBV6-1; D: .; CDR3: CASSEALQGADTQYF; DNA: TGTGCCAGCAGTGAAGCTCTCCAGGGCGCAGATACGCAGTATTTT
size: few; J: TRBJ2-5; V: TRBV7-7; D: TRBD1; CDR3: CASSSTRDRGTRETQYF; DNA: TGTGCTAGCAGCTCCACGAGGGACAGGGGGACGAGGGAGACCCAGTACTTC
size: .; J: TRBJ2-5; V: TRBV7-2; D: TRBD2; CDR3: CASSLSLAGETQYF; DNA: TGTGCCAGCAGCTTATCCCTAGCGGGGGAGACCCAGTACTTC
size: .; J: TRBJ2-7; V: TRBV4-3; D: .; CDR3: CASSQLQGTYEQYF; DNA: TGCGCCAGCAGCCAATTGCAGGGGACCTACGAGCAGTACTTC
size: .; J: TRBJ2-7; V: TRBV29-1; D: TRBD1; CDR3: CSVTRGGAGSEQYF; DNA: TGCAGCGTAACAAGAGGGGGCGCAGGGAGCGAGCAGTACTTC
size: .; J: TRBJ2-7; V: TRBV5-6; D: TRBD1; CDR3: CASSLFVRGHSYEQYF; DNA: TGTGCCAGCAGCTTGTTTGTCAGGGGGCATTCCTACGAGCAGTACTTC
size: .; J: TRBJ1-5; V: TRBV6-5; D: .; CDR3: CASSYSSQPQHF; DNA: TGTGCCAGCAGTTACTCGTCGCAGCCCCAGCATTTT
size: .; J: TRBJ2-7; V: TRBV6-1; D: .; CDR3: CASSETRDEQYF; DNA: TGTGCCAGCAGTGAGACGAGGGACGAGCAGTACTTC
size: once; J: TRBJ2-2; V: TRBV15; D: .; CDR3: CATSREGVRELFF; DNA: TGTGCCACCAGCAGAGAAGGGGTACGGGAGTTGTTTTTT
size: .; J: TRBJ2-1; V: TRBV4-2; D: TRBD2; CDR3: CASSTPLAGGLYNEQFF; DNA: TGTGCCAGCAGCACACCACTAGCGGGGGGGCTCTACAATGAGCAGTTCTTC
size: .; J: TRBJ1-5; V: TRBV6-6; D: .; CDR3: CASSYSRSGGQPQHF; DNA: TGTGCCAGCAGTTACTCGCGGTCTGGGGGCCAGCCCCAGCATTTT
size: .; J: TRBJ2-7; V: TRBV4-3; D: .; CDR3: CASSQDPGIQYEQYF; DNA: TGCGCCAGCAGCCAGGATCCCGGGATTCAGTACGAGCAGTACTTC
size: few; J: TRBJ1-5; V: TRBV6-5; D: TRBD1; CDR3: CASRPQGVSNQPQHF; DNA: TGTGCCAGCAGGCCACAGGGGGTTAGCAATCAGCCCCAGCATTTT
size: .; J: TRBJ1-5; V: TRBV7-2; D: .; CDR3: CASSLSGTSSDQPQHF; DNA: TGTGCCAGCAGCTTATCCGGGACAAGTAGCGATCAGCCCCAGCATTTT
size: .; J: TRBJ2-3; V: TRBV7-9; D: TRBD2; CDR3: CANSFRGLATDTQYF; DNA: TGTGCCAACAGCTTTAGGGGACTAGCGACAGATACGCAGTATTTT
size: .; J: TRBJ2-2; V: TRBV14; D: .; CDR3: CASSHSHPGELFF; DNA: TGTGCCAGCAGCCATAGTCACCCTGGGGAGCTGTTTTTT
size: .; J: TRBJ1-5; V: TRBV23-1; D: .; CDR3: CASSPLREVGQPQHF; DNA: TGCGCCAGCAGTCCCCTGCGGGAGGTAGGTCAGCCCCAGCATTTT
size: .; J: TRBJ1-2; V: TRBV18; D: TRBD1; CDR3: CASSHSTGGEASGYTF; DNA: TGTGCCAGCTCACACTCTACAGGGGGCGAAGCATCTGGCTACACCTTC
size: once; J: TRBJ1-1; V: TRBV7-9; D: .; CDR3: CASSQLARPLAFF; DNA: TGTGCCAGCTCCCAGCTGGCCAGGCCATTAGCTTTCTTT
size: .; J: TRBJ1-5; V: TRBV4-2; D: TRBD1; CDR3: CASSQDPDRVDQPQHF; DNA: TGTGCCAGCAGCCAAGATCCCGACAGGGTGGATCAGCCCCAGCATTTT
size: .; J: TRBJ1-5; V: TRBV2; D: .; CDR3: CASSTLPGQSPHNQPQHF; DNA: TGTGCCAGCAGCACCCTTCCCGGACAGAGCCCCCACAATCAGCCCCAGCATTTT
size: .; J: TRBJ1-3; V: TRBV11-2; D: TRBD1; CDR3: CASSLDQRTGAGNTIYF; DNA: TGTGCCAGCAGCTTAGATCAGAGGACAGGGGCTGGAAACACCATATATTTT
size: .; J: TRBJ2-2; V: TRBV7-2; D: .; CDR3: CASSLGRGGTGELFF; DNA: TGTGCCAGCAGCTTAGGAAGGGGTGGCACCGGGGAGCTGTTTTTT
size: .; J: TRBJ1-6; V: TRBV7-9; D: TRBD1; CDR3: CASSATGDSDSPLHF; DNA: TGTGCCAGCAGCGCGACAGGGGACTCCGATTCACCCCTCCACTTT
size: .; J: TRBJ1-1; V: TRBV5-6; D: .; CDR3: CASSPSLSGTEAFF; DNA: TGTGCCAGCAGCCCCTCACTCAGCGGGACTGAAGCTTTCTTT
size: once; J: TRBJ1-1; V: TRBV30; D: .; CDR3: CAWSTGTEAFF; DNA: TGTGCCTGGAGTACTGGCACTGAAGCTTTCTTT
size: .; J: TRBJ2-7; V: TRBV27; D: .; CDR3: CASSLSAGLEQYF; DNA: TGTGCCAGCAGTTTATCGGCGGGGCTCGAGCAGTACTTC
size: .; J: TRBJ1-2; V: TRBV7-4; D: TRBD1; CDR3: CASSHVREGGGYGYTF; DNA: TGTGCCAGCAGCCACGTGAGAGAAGGGGGCGGCTATGGCTACACCTTC
size: .; J: TRBJ2-5; V: TRBV10-3; D: TRBD1; CDR3: CAISFTPLQGAGGETQYF; DNA: TGTGCCATCAGCTTCACACCCCTACAGGGGGCAGGGGGGGAGACCCAGTACTTC
size: .; J: TRBJ1-6; V: TRBV27; D: TRBD1; CDR3: CASSDPYRGGNSPLHF; DNA: TGTGCCAGCAGTGACCCTTACAGGGGGGGGAATTCACCCCTCCACTTT
size: .; J: TRBJ2-1; V: TRBV7-2; D: TRBD2; CDR3: CASSLPTLAGRNNEQFF; DNA: TGTGCCAGCAGCTTACCGACACTAGCGGGGAGAAACAATGAGCAGTTCTTC
size: .; J: TRBJ1-4; V: TRBV7-2; D: .; CDR3: CASSSVGGSEKLFF; DNA: TGTGCCAGCAGCTCAGTCGGGGGATCCGAAAAACTGTTTTTT
size: .; J: TRBJ1-1; V: TRBV7-2; D: .; CDR3: CASSTDRRYEAFF; DNA: TGTGCCAGCAGCACCGACAGGAGGTATGAAGCTTTCTTT
size: .; J: TRBJ1-2; V: TRBV4-2; D: TRBD1; CDR3: CASSQRTGDYGYTF; DNA: TGTGCCAGCAGCCAGAGGACAGGAGACTATGGCTACACCTTC
size: .; J: TRBJ2-1; V: TRBV4-3; D: TRBD2; CDR3: CASSHGRGSSYNEQFF; DNA: TGCGCCAGCAGCCATGGGAGGGGCAGCTCCTACAATGAGCAGTTCTTC
size: .; J: TRBJ2-5; V: TRBV11-1; D: .; CDR3: CASSLGIRGETQYF; DNA: TGTGCCAGCAGCTTAGGGATCAGGGGAGAGACCCAGTACTTC
size: .; J: TRBJ2-7; V: TRBV14; D: .; CDR3: CASSHHRSNSYEQYF; DNA: TGTGCCAGCAGCCATCATAGGAGCAACTCCTACGAGCAGTACTTC
size: .; J: TRBJ2-1; V: TRBV6-5; D: TRBD1; CDR3: CASSKTGTDEQFF; DNA: TGTGCCAGCAGTAAAACCGGGACAGATGAGCAGTTCTTC
size: .; J: TRBJ1-4; V: TRBV2; D: TRBD1; CDR3: CASSLWTGEGEKLFF; DNA: TGTGCCAGCAGCTTATGGACAGGGGAGGGTGAAAAACTGTTTTTT
size: .; J: TRBJ1-6; V: TRBV6-5; D: .; CDR3: CASSQGYNSPLHF; DNA: TGTGCCAGCAGTCAGGGTTATAATTCACCCCTCCACTTT
size: .; J: TRBJ2-3; V: TRBV4-3; D: TRBD1; CDR3: CASSQRAGGAYTQYF; DNA: TGCGCCAGCAGCCAGAGGGCAGGGGGCGCGTATACGCAGTATTTT
size: .; J: TRBJ2-2; V: TRBV20-1; D: TRBD1; CDR3: CSATGGGELFF; DNA: TGCAGTGCTACAGGGGGCGGGGAGCTGTTTTTT
size: .; J: TRBJ2-3; V: TRBV11-2; D: TRBD2; CDR3: CASSLLAGGMADTQYF; DNA: TGTGCCAGCAGCCTACTAGCGGGGGGAATGGCAGATACGCAGTATTTT
size: .; J: TRBJ2-7; V: TRBV6-5; D: .; CDR3: CASSYGSGVGEQYF; DNA: TGTGCCAGCAGTTACGGATCAGGGGTGGGCGAGCAGTACTTC